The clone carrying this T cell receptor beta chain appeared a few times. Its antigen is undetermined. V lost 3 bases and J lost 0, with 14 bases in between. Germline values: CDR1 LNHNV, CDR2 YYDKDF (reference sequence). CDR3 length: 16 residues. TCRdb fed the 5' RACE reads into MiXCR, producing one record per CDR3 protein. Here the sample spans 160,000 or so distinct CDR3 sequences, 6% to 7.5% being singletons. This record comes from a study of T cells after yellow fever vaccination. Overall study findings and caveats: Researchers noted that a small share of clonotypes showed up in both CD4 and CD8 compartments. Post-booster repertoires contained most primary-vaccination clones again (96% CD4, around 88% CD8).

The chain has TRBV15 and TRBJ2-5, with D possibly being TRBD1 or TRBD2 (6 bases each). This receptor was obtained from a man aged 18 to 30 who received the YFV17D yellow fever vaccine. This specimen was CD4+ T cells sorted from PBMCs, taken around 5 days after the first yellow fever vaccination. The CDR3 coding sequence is TGTGCCACCAGCAGCCATCCAGGGGACTACCAAGAGACCCAGTACTTC. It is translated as CATSSHPGDYQETQYF.